The 24 T cell receptor beta chains given below trace back to one sample, sequenced in a study of human T cells and chemical hapten exposure. Time point of the sample: patch test 1, 2 weeks after DPC sensitization. Treatment here: therapeutic diphenylcyclopropenone sensitization with weekly scalp DPC. TCRdb used MiXCR to reprocess the RACE reads, holding one entry per CDR3 protein. The repertoire has a few hundred thousand distinct CDR3 sequences, roughly 5% of them found once; the top ten carry roughly 2.4%. The sample in question was whole blood, obtained in connection with sensitization to the hapten diphenylcyclopropenone (DPC). The receptors derive from a woman aged 45-65 years with alopecia areata. Some clones in this sample may be carry-over from other donors' samples.

This clonotype was picked up many times. This chain uses TRBV20-1 with TRBJ2-7; D is tentatively TRBD1 or TRBD2 (5 bases each). This CDR3 is built from 14 residues. Trimming cost V 5 bases and J 0 bases, with 14 bases left between them. Germline-derived CDR1 and CDR2 are DFQATT and SNEGSKA (reference sequence). CDR3 amino acids: CSAGPGTASYEQYF. In nucleotides, the CDR3 is TGCAGTGCTGGCCCTGGGACGGCCTCCTACGAGCAGTACTTC.

Worth noting for this clonotype: Being one base from a much bigger clone, this may be a read error. This likely comes from a read error, as the CDR3 has no conserved phenylalanine or tryptophan at its end. The chain recombines TRBV12-3 or TRBV12-4 with TRBJ2-7; 10 bases map to TRBD2. V lost 5 bases, J lost 9 bases, and 10 bases stayed unmatched. This CDR3 region has 14 residues. CDR3 DNA: TGTGCCAGCAGTGGGACTAGCGTGAGGAGGGGGCAGTACCTC. Translating it yields CASSGTSVRRGQYL.

There are a few counts of this clonotype. The V call is TRBV12-3 or TRBV12-4, the J call TRBJ2-7; 7 bases are shared with TRBD1. This CDR3 has 14 amino acids. The V segment lost 1 base and the J segment 2 bases; nucleotides outside the gene matches: 2. CDR3 in DNA: TGTGCCAGCAGTTTAGGGGGACAGACCTACGAGCAGTACTTC. Protein sequence: CASSLGGQTYEQYF.

The chain links TRBV18 to TRBJ2-3; a weak D match, TRBD2 (6 bases). The germline V gene encodes CDR1 KGHSH and CDR2 LQKENI. The CDR3 has 15 amino acids. The V end lost 8 bases, the J end lost 6 bases, and 21 bases lay between the germline ends. CDR3 loop: CASPPRGTLGDTQYF. The CDR3 DNA sequence: TGTGCCAGCCCCCCGCGCGGGACCTTAGGTGATACGCAGTATTTT.

This clonotype turned up a few times. The genes are TRBV6-5 and TRBJ1-6, with 8 nucleotides matching TRBD1. The V gene end was trimmed by 7 bases and the J gene end by 7 bases; junction bases not matched to a gene: 3. CDR3 length: 13 amino acids. CDR1 is MNHEY, CDR2 SVGAGI, per germline. The CDR3 reads CASNRQGNSPLHF. CDR3 DNA: TGTGCCAGCAATAGACAGGGGAATTCACCCCTCCACTTT.

This clonotype was found many times. The chain recombines TRBV12-3 or TRBV12-4 with TRBJ1-1; D ambiguous. V was trimmed by 6 bases and J by 8 bases, leaving 13 bases between them. The CDR3 runs 12 residues. CDR3: CASSHRIGEAFF. In DNA, the CDR3 is TGTGCCAGCAGCCATCGTATAGGGGAAGCTTTCTTT.

This clonotype has just a few counts. The V and J genes are TRBV7-7 and TRBJ2-5; D not certain. Trimming cost V 5 bases and J 5 bases, with 15 bases left between them. Germline assignment: CDR1 SSHAT and CDR2 FNYEAQ (reference sequence). The CDR3 is made up of 14 amino acids. CDR3: CASSLRTLGETQYF. DNA of the CDR3: TGTGCCAGCAGCCTAAGGACCCTGGGGGAGACCCAGTACTTC.

This clonotype was seen more than once but under ten times. This rearrangement joins TRBV20-1 to TRBJ2-7; D call uncertain. Germline values: CDR1 DFQATT, CDR2 SNEGSKA (reference sequence). Trimming shortened V by 0 bases and J by 10 bases, and 10 bases separated the two germline ends. CDR3 length: 11 residues. CDR3 in DNA: TGCAGTGCTAGAGATTTGGTCGAACAGTACTTC. Translating gives CSARDLVEQYF.

This clonotype was seen a few times. The chain couples TRBV10-3 to TRBJ1-1, with TRBD1 matching 9 bases. Germline V lookup: CDR1 ENHRY, CDR2 SYGVKD. The CDR3 runs to 12 residues. Trimming removed 4 bases from V and 10 bases from J; junction bases left unmatched: 4. CDR3 sequence: CAISVTGGLAFF. CDR3 coding DNA: TGTGCCATCAGTGTAACAGGGGGCCTAGCTTTCTTT.

This clonotype was counted many times. The rearrangement joins TRBV27 to TRBJ2-2, with D possibly matching TRBD1 (6 bases). This CDR3 contains 14 residues. The V gene lost 3 bases and the J gene lost 5 bases, with 10 bases spanning the gap. Germline V CDR1 and CDR2: MNHEY, SMNVEV (reference sequence). The CDR3 reads CASSFGGSTGELFF. CDR3 nucleotides: TGTGCCAGCAGTTTTGGGGGCAGTACCGGGGAGCTGTTTTTT.

Many counts were recorded for this clonotype. V and J are TRBV4-3 and TRBJ2-1, with D maybe TRBD2 (5 bases). V was trimmed by 1 base and J by 9 bases, leaving 10 bases between them. Germline loops: CDR1 LGHNA, CDR2 YSLEER. CDR3 size: 13 residues. The CDR3 nucleotides are TGCGCCAGCAGCCAAGGACTACAGTGTGAGCAGTTCTTC. Amino acid sequence: CASSQGLQCEQFF.

This clonotype was seen a few times. The gene calls are TRBV5-6 and TRBJ2-7; D might be TRBD1 (5 bases). The length of the CDR3 is 15 residues. V lost 2 bases to trimming and J lost 2 bases, with 14 bases between them. Germline V lookup: CDR1 SGHDT, CDR2 YYEEEE. In DNA, the CDR3 is TGTGCCAGCAGCTTCAGGGAAGCGTACACCTACGAGCAGTACTTC. This gives the protein CASSFREAYTYEQYF.

In regard to this clonotype: Here the CDR3 omits its conserved ending phenylalanine or tryptophan, so a read error is the likely source. The chain has TRBV13 and TRBJ2-3; no clear D gene. Germline-derived CDR1 and CDR2 are PRHDT and FYEKMQ (reference sequence). CDR3 length equals 13 residues. V lost 5 bases and J 1 base, leaving 7 bases between the germline ends. CDR3 sequence (DNA): TGTGCCAGCAGCCTAAGAGGCACAGATACGCAGTATTTG. Translating it yields CASSLRGTDTQYL.

There are a few counts of this clonotype. The CDR3 bases are TGTGCCAGCAGCTTCCAGGGGGAGAGATTGCCCCAGCATTTT. It yields the protein CASSFQGERLPQHF. The chain recombines TRBV6-2 or TRBV6-3 with TRBJ1-5; TRBD1 agrees at 7 bases. The CDR3 runs 14 residues. Germline V lookup: CDR1 MNHEY, CDR2 SVGEGT. The trim removed 6 bases at V and 9 bases at J, leaving 11 bases unmatched.

This clonotype came up a few times. The chain is built from TRBV29-1 and TRBJ1-2; D unresolved. Germline CDR1 is SQVTM and CDR2 is ANQGSEA. The CDR3 has 11 amino acids. The V gene lost 3 bases and the J gene lost 5 bases, with 7 bases spanning the gap. This chain's CDR3 is CSVDHGYGYTF. The CDR3 nucleotides are TGCAGCGTTGATCACGGATATGGCTACACCTTC.

The genes are TRBV12-3 or TRBV12-4 and TRBJ2-1; 11 bases are a match to TRBD1. With V trimmed by 5 bases and J by 12 bases, 12 bases remained unmatched. The CDR3 length is 15 residues. The CDR3 nucleotides are TGTGCCAGCAGTCTCGGGACAGGGGGTTTGAGAGGGCAGTTCTTC. Translating it yields CASSLGTGGLRGQFF.

In its sample, this clonotype was seen many times. One end of the junction varies from germline; a read error may be responsible. The V gene is TRBV24-1, the J gene TRBJ2-1; 7 bases map to TRBD2. The V gene's germline CDR1 is KGHDR and CDR2 SFDVKD. CDR3 length equals 12 residues. The CDR3 region is CATSDFRERGDF. CDR3 DNA: TGTGCCACCAGTGATTTTCGCGAGCGGGGAGACTTC.

This clonotype was observed many times. The chain uses TRBV15 and TRBJ2-6; D is ambiguous. The germline gives CDR1 LNHNV, CDR2 YYDKDF (reference sequence). V lost 0 bases and J 0 bases, leaving 6 bases between the germline ends. The CDR3 runs to 16 residues. CDR3 residues: CATSRDQSSGANVLTF. The CDR3, as DNA: TGTGCCACCAGCAGAGATCAGAGCTCTGGGGCCAACGTCCTGACTTTC.

The gene calls are TRBV12-3 or TRBV12-4 and TRBJ2-7; unclear D gene. This CDR3 region has 13 residues. V was shortened by 2 bases and J by 3 bases, with 8 bases between the two germline ends. This chain's CDR3 is CASSLPGHYEQYF. In DNA form, the CDR3 reads TGTGCCAGCAGTTTACCGGGCCACTACGAGCAGTACTTC.

V usage is TRBV4-1 and J usage is TRBJ2-1; D possibly matches TRBD1 or TRBD2 (5 bases each). From germline, CDR1 is MGHRA and CDR2 YSYEKL. This CDR3 is built from 15 residues. V was cut by 8 bases and J by 3 bases, with 17 bases left in between. CDR3 loop: CASSRSGALYNEQFF. CDR3 in DNA: TGCGCCAGCTCCAGATCCGGGGCCCTCTACAATGAGCAGTTCTTC.

The chain has TRBV15 and TRBJ1-6, with a tentative D call TRBD1 (6 bases). There are 13 residues in the CDR3. The germline CDR1 and CDR2 sequences are LNHNV and YYDKDF (reference sequence). The V end was cut by 3 bases, the J end by 7 bases, with 7 bases between. CDR3 in amino acids: CATSRDRNSPLHF. The DNA for the CDR3 is TGTGCCACCAGCAGGGACAGAAATTCACCCCTCCACTTT.

In its sample, this clonotype was seen many times. The chain carries TRBV6-6 and TRBJ1-4, with D possibly matching TRBD1 (6 bases). This CDR3 comprises 16 residues. V lost 2 bases, J lost 8 bases, and 18 bases lay in between. Germline loops: CDR1 MNHNY, CDR2 SVGAGI (reference sequence). This CDR3 reads CASSYPASRTEEKLFF. The CDR3 DNA reads TGTGCCAGCAGTTACCCCGCCTCGAGGACAGAGGAAAAACTGTTTTTT.

This clonotype has ten or more counts. V usage is TRBV7-2 and J usage is TRBJ2-5; D is unresolved. Germline lookup yields CDR1 SGHTA and CDR2 FQGNSA. This CDR3 comprises 13 residues. Between the trimmed V and J ends, which lost 4 bases and 9 bases, there was a span of 15 bases. The CDR3 spells CASSYEPGPSQYF. CDR3 nucleotide sequence: TGTGCCAGCAGCTATGAACCTGGCCCTTCCCAGTACTTC.

The table lists this clonotype with many counts. This chain connects TRBV6-1 to TRBJ1-1; possible D gene TRBD1, 5 bases. V dropped 10 bases and J dropped 6 bases, with 18 bases sitting between them. Germline V gene lookup returns CDR1 MNHNS and CDR2 SASEGT. The CDR3 sequence is 13 residues long. This CDR3 reads CATDPGGGAEAFF. In nucleotides, the CDR3 is TGTGCCACCGACCCGGGGGGAGGCGCTGAAGCTTTCTTT.